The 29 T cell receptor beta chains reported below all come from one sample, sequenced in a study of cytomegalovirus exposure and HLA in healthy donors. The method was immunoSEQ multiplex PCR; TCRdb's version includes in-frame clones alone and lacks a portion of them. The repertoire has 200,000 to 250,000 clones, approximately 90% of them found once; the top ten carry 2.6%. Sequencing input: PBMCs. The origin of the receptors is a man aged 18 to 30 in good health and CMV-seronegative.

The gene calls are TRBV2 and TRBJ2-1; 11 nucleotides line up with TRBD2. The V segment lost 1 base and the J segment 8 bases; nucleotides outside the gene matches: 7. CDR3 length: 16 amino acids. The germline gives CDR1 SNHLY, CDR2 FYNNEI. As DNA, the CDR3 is TGTGCCAGCAGTGAAGGGATCCTAGCGGGAGGCTATGAGCAGTTCTTC. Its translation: CASSEGILAGGYEQFF.

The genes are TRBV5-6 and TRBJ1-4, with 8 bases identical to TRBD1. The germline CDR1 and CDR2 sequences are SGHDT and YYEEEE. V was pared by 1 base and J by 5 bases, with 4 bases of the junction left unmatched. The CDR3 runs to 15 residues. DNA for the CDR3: TGTGCCAGCAGCTTGCCGGGGACAGGCAATGAAAAACTGTTTTTT. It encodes CASSLPGTGNEKLFF. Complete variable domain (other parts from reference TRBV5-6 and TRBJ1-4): DAGVTQSPTHLIKTRGQQVTLRCSPKSGHDTVSWYQQALGQGPQFIFQYYEEEERQRGNFPDRFSGHQFPNYSSELNVNALLLGDSALYLCASSLPGTGNEKLFFGSGTQLSVL.

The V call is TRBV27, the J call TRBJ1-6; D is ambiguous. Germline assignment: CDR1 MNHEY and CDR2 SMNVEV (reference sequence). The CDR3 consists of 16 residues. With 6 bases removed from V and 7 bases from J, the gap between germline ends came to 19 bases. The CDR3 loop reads CASSQALGVGNSPLHF. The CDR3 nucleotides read TGTGCCAGCAGCCAAGCGCTCGGGGTTGGGAATTCACCCCTCCACTTT.

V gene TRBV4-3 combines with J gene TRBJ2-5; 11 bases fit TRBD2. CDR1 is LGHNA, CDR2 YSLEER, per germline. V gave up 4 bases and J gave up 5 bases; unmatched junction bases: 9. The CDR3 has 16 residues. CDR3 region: CASSPGTLAGVETQYF. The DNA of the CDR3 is TGCGCCAGCAGCCCAGGTACACTAGCGGGGGTCGAGACCCAGTACTTC.

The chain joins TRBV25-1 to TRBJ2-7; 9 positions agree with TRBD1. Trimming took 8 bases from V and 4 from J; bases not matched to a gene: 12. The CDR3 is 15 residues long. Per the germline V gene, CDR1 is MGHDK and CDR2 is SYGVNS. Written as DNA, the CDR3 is TGTGCCAGCGTGGATACCGGGACAGGGTCATACGAGCAGTACTTC. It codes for CASVDTGTGSYEQYF.

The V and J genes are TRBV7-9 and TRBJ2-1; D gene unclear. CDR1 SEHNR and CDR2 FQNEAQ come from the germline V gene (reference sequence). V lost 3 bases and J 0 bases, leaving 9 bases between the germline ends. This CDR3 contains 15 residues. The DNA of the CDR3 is TGTGCCAGCAGCTTTTTGGTGAGCTCCTACAATGAGCAGTTCTTC. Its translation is CASSFLVSSYNEQFF.

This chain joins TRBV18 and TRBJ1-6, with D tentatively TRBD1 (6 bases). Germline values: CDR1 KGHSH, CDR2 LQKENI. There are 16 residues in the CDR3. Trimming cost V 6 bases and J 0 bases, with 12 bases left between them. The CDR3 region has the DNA TGTGCCAGCTCCCTACAGGACAGCTCCTATAATTCACCCCTCCACTTT. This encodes CASSLQDSSYNSPLHF. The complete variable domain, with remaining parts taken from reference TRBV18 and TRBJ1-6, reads NAGVMQNPRHLVRRRGQEARLRCSPMKGHSHVYWYRQLPEEGLKFMVYLQKENIIDESGMPKERFSAEFPKEGPSILRIQQVVRGDSAAYFCASSLQDSSYNSPLHFGNGTRLTVT.

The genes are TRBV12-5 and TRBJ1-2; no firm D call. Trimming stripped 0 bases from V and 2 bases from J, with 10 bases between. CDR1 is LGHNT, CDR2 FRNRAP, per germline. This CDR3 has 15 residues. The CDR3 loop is CASGLVPQVNYGYTF. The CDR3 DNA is TGTGCTAGTGGTTTGGTTCCTCAGGTGAACTATGGCTACACCTTC.

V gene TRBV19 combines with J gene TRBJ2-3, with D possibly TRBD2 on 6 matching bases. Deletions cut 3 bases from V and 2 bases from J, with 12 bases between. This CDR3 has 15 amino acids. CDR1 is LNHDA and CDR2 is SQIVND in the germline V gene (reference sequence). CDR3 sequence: CASSMAGPNTDTQYF. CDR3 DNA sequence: TGTGCCAGTAGTATGGCGGGACCCAACACAGATACGCAGTATTTT.

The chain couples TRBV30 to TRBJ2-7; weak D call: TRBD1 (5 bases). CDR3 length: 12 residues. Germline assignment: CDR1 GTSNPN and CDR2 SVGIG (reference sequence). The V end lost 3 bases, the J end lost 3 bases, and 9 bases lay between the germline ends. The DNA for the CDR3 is TGTGCCTGGAGCCTCCAGGGCTACGAGCAGTACTTC. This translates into CAWSLQGYEQYF.

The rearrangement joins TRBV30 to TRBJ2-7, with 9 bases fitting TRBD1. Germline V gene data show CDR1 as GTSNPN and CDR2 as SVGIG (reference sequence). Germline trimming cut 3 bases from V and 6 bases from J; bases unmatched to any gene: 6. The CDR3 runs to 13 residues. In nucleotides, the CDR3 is TGTGCCTGGAGGCGGACAGGGGAGAGCGAGCAGTACTTC. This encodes CAWRRTGESEQYF.

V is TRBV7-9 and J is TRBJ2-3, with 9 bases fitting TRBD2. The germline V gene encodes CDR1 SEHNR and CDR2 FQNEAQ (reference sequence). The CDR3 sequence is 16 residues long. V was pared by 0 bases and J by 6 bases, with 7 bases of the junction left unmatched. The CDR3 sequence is CASSLAAGGPTDTQYF. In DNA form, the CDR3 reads TGTGCCAGCAGCTTAGCAGCGGGGGGCCCGACGGATACGCAGTATTTT.

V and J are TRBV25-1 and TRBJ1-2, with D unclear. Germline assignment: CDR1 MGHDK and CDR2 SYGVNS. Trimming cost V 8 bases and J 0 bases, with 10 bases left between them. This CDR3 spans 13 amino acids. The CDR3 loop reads CASYRKPNYGYTF. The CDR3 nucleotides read TGTGCCAGCTACCGAAAGCCTAACTATGGCTACACCTTC.

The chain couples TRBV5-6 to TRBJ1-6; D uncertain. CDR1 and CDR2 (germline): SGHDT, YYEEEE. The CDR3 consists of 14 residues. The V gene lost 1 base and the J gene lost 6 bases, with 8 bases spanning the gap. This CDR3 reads CASSLWRINSPLHF. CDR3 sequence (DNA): TGTGCCAGCAGCTTGTGGCGGATTAATTCACCCCTCCACTTT.

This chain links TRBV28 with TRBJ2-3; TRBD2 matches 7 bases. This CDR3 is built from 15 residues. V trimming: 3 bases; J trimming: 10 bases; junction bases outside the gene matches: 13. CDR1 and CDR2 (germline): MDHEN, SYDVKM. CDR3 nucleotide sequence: TGTGCCAGCAGTTTGGGACTAACGGCGGAAGGGGCGCAGTATTTT. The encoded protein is CASSLGLTAEGAQYF.

DNA of the CDR3: TGTGCCAGCAGCTCCTCCGGGACAGGGGTCGAGCAGTACTTC. Its protein product is CASSSSGTGVEQYF. V usage is TRBV5-4 and J usage is TRBJ2-7; TRBD1 matches at 10 bases. The CDR3 has 14 residues. Germline loops: CDR1 SGHNT, CDR2 YYREEE (reference sequence). With V trimmed by 3 bases and J by 6 bases, 6 bases remained unmatched.

The CDR3 protein is CASSSFDRLGETQYF. The CDR3, as DNA: TGTGCCAGCAGTTCGTTCGACAGGCTGGGGGAGACCCAGTACTTC. The chain carries TRBV28 and TRBJ2-5; a possible D gene is TRBD1 (6 bases). V was clipped by 4 bases and J by 5 bases, with 17 bases between them. This CDR3 contains 15 residues. Germline V gene lookup returns CDR1 MDHEN and CDR2 SYDVKM.

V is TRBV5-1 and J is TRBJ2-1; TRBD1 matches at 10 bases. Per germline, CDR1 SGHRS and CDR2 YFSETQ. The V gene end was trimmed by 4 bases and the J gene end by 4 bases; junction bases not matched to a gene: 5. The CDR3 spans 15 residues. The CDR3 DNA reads TGCGCCAGCAGCCTGACAGGGGGCAATTACAATGAGCAGTTCTTC. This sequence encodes CASSLTGGNYNEQFF.

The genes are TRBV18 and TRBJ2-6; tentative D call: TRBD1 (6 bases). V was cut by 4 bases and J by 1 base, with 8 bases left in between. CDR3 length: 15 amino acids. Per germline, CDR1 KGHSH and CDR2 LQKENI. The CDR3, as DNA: TGTGCCAGCTCACTTCAGGGGTCTGGGGCCAACGTCCTGACTTTC. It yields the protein CASSLQGSGANVLTF.

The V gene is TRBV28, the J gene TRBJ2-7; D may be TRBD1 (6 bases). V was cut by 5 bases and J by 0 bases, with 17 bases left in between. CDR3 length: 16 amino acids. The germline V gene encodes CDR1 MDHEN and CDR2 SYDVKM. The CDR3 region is CASSRPGQGNSYEQYF. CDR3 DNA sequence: TGTGCCAGCAGTCGCCCGGGACAAGGTAACTCCTACGAGCAGTACTTC.

CDR3 DNA sequence: TGTGCCTGGAATCAAGGGGGATACGAGCAGTACTTC. It translates to CAWNQGGYEQYF. J is TRBJ2-7 and V is TRBV30; D is perhaps TRBD1 (6 bases). The CDR3 is 12 amino acids. Trimming removed 4 bases at V and 4 bases at J, with 11 bases between. Germline V gene data show CDR1 as GTSNPN and CDR2 as SVGIG (reference sequence).

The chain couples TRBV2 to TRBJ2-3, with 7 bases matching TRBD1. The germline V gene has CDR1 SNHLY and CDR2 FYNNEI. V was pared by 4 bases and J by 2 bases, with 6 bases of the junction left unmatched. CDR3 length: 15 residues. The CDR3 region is CASSGDRTSTDTQYF. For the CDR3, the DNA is TGTGCCAGCAGTGGGGACAGAACCTCCACAGATACGCAGTATTTT. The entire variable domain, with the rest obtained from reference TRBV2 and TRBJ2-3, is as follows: EPEVTQTPSHQVTQMGQEVILRCVPISNHLYFYWYRQILGQKVEFLVSFYNNEISEKSEIFDDQFSVERPDGSNFTLKIRSTKLEDSAMYFCASSGDRTSTDTQYFGPGTRLTVL.

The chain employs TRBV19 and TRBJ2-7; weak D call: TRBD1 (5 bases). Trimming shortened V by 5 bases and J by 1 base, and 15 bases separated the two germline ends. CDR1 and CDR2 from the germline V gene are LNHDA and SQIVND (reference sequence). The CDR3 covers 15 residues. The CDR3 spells CASSFGAGKSYEQYF. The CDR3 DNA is TGTGCCAGTAGTTTTGGAGCAGGGAAGTCCTACGAGCAGTACTTC. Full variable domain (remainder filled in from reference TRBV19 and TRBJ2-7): DGGITQSPKYLFRKEGQNVTLSCEQNLNHDAMYWYRQDPGQGLRLIYYSQIVNDFQKGDIAEGYSVSREKKESFPLTVTSAQKNPTAFYLCASSFGAGKSYEQYFGPGTRLTVT.

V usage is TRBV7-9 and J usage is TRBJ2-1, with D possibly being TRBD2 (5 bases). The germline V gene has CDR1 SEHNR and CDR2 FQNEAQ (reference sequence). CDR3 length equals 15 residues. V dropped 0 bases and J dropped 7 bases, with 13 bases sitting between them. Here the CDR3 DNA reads TGTGCCAGCAGCTTAGCCTCCGGAGGATGGAATGAGCAGTTCTTC. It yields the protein CASSLASGGWNEQFF.

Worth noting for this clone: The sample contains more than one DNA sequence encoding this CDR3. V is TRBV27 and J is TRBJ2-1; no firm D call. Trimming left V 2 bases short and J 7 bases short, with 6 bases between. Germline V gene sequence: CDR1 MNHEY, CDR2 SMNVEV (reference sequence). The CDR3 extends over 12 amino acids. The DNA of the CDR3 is TGTGCCAGCAGTTTACGAGGTAATGAGCAGTTCTTC. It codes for CASSLRGNEQFF.

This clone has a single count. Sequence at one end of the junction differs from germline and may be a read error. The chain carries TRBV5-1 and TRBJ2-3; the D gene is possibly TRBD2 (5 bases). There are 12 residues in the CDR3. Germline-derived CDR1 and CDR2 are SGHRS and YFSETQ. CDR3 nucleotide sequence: TGTGCCAGCAGCGGAGATGCAGATACGCAGTATTTT. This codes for CASSGDADTQYF. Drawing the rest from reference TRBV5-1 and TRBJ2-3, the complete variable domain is KAGVTQTPRYLIKTRGQQVTLSCSPISGHRSVSWYQQTPGQGLQFLFEYFSETQRNKGNFPGRFSGRQFSNSRSEMNVSTLELGDSALYLCASSGDADTQYFGPGTRLTVL.

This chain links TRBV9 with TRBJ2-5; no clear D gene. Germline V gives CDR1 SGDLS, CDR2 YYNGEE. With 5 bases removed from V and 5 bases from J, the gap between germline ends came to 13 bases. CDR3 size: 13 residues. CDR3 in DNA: TGTGCCAGCAGTAGAGGCCTTCGGGAGACCCAGTACTTC. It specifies CASSRGLRETQYF.

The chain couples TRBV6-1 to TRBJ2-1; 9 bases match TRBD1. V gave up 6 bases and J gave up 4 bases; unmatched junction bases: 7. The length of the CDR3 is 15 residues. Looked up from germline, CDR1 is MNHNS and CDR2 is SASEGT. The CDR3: CASSLDRGAYNEQFF. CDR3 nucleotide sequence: TGTGCCAGCAGCCTGGACAGGGGTGCATACAATGAGCAGTTCTTC.

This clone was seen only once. For the CDR3, the DNA is TGTGCCAGCAGCCCGGGACAGGGCGGAATTCAGCCCCAGCATTTT. Translated: CASSPGQGGIQPQHF. The chain couples TRBV5-5 to TRBJ1-5; 9 bases fit TRBD1. The CDR3 is 15 residues long. Trimming took 4 bases from V and 6 from J; bases not matched to a gene: 8. CDR1 and CDR2 from the germline V gene are SGHKS and YYEKEE (reference sequence).